This T cell receptor (beta chain) came from a study of PD-1 blockade in classical Hodgkin lymphoma. Time point: cycle 4 day 1 (C4D1), after less than seven weeks of nivolumab. The patients all showed relapse after autologous stem cell transplantation, while their brentuximab vedotin exposure varied. Purified CD4+ T cells were obtained from thawed PBMCs through magnetic negative selection. The V and J ends lost 3 bases and 2 bases respectively, with 13 bases between them. In germline, CDR1 is MDHEN, CDR2 SYDVKM. The CDR3 covers 16 residues. A few counts support this clone. The target antigen is unknown. General observations from the study: Whoever responded completely had baseline diversity much like that seen in newly diagnosed patients. Reported findings placed baseline TCR diversity lower in newly diagnosed patients (compared with healthy donors).

Assay used: immunoSEQ multiplex PCR; TCRdb lists only in-frame clones, some missing. The sample has tens of thousands of clones; under 75% are singletons. This TCR was sampled from a human donor with classical Hodgkin lymphoma. The specimen was CD4+ T cells from blood, collected before the fourth cycle of nivolumab. This chain connects TRBV28 to TRBJ1-4; D is ambiguous. The CDR3 here is CASSLRLGRTNEKLFF. Written as DNA, the CDR3 is TGTGCCAGCAGTTTGCGCCTCGGCCGGACTAATGAAAAACTGTTTTTT.